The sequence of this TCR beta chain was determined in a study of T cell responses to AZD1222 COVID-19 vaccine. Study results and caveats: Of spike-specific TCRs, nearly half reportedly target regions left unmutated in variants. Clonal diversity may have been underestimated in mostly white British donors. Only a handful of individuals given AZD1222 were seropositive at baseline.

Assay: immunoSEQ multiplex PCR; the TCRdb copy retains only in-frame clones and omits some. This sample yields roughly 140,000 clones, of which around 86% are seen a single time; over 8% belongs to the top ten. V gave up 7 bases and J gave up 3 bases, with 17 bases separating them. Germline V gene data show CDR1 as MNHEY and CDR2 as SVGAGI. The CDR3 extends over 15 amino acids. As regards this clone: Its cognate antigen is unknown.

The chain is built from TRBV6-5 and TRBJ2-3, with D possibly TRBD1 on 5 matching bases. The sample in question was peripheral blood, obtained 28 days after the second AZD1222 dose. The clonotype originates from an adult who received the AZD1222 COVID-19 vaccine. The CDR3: CASIFLVTDTDTQYF. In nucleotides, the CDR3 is TGTGCCAGCATTTTCTTAGTGACAGATACAGATACGCAGTATTTT.